This T cell receptor (gamma chain) was obtained from a study of γδ T cells in repeated Plasmodium falciparum infection. Each sorted gammadelta sample had TRG and TRD chains sequenced. TCRdb fed the multiplex PCR reads into CATT to redo clone calling. This table holds more than 20,000 gamma-chain clones, less than 3.5% found once. Overall study findings and caveats: Over time and infection, Vgamma9/Vdelta2+ repertoires remained highly stable and polyclonal. Vdelta2-negative gammadelta repertoires appeared less diverse and less shared in Malian than Australian children.

This clone was counted ten times or more. What it binds is not known. For this DNA, TCRdb reports the protein of a much larger clone, which diverges at residue 7, most likely from a read error; the protein presented here is translated directly from the DNA. In germline, CDR1 is VENAVY, CDR2 YDSYNSRV. The CDR3 totals 13 residues. Flow sorting of PBMC yielded separate Vgamma9/Vdelta2+ and Vdelta2-negative gammadelta T cell populations for bulk repertoire analysis. Sequenced: gamma-delta T cells from blood. This sequence originates from a pool of human donors (malaria-infected and uninfected, not separated). This chain connects TRGV8 to TRGJP1. The J gene, missing from TCRdb, was assigned here through DNA to germline matching. The CDR3 DNA is TGTGCCACCTGGGATACCGCTGGTTGGTTCAAGATATTT. The encoded protein is CATWDTAGWFKIF.